The rows below give T cell receptor beta chains drawn from one sample of a study of blood T cell repertoires in COVID-19. Method: immunoSEQ multiplex PCR; TCRdb's copy keeps in-frame clones and lacks some. The repertoire holds more than 40,000 clones, with 80% to 90% as singletons. The sequenced material came from peripheral blood. The origin of the receptors is a human donor in a cohort sampled during active COVID-19. The donor label of this sample is uncertain. The CDR3 runs from the conserved cysteine through the conserved F or W. A D gene is named only where the DNA matches it firmly. Size tells how often a clone was seen (once, few, many) or the class of an expanded clone, and some rows leave it out.

D,size,J,V,DNA,CDR3
-,-,TRBJ2-7,TRBV7-2,TGTGCCAGCAGCTTATATCCTAGCTGGGACTACGAGCAGTACTTC,CASSLYPSWDYEQYF
TRBD1,-,TRBJ2-2,TRBV24-1,TGTGCCACCAGTGATTTAGGACAGGGGGACACCGGGGAGCTGTTTTTT,CATSDLGQGDTGELFF
-,-,TRBJ1-2,TRBV5-8,TGTGCCAGCAGCCAGGCCGGGCGGGGAAGCTATGGCTACACCTTC,CASSQAGRGSYGYTF
TRBD1,-,TRBJ2-7,TRBV5-5,TGTGCCAGCAGCTTCGGGACAGGGTCCTACGAGCAGTACTTC,CASSFGTGSYEQYF
TRBD1,-,TRBJ2-1,TRBV5-8,TGTGCCAGCAGCTCATGGGACAGGCACAATGAGCAGTTCTTC,CASSSWDRHNEQFF
-,-,TRBJ2-3,TRBV5-4,TGTGCCAGCAGCTTGGTGGGAGGCGCCACAGATACGCAGTATTTT,CASSLVGGATDTQYF
-,-,TRBJ2-3,TRBV7-9,TGTGCCAGCAGCTTACAGGGGGGCGGAGATACGCAGTATTTT,CASSLQGGGDTQYF
-,-,TRBJ1-3,TRBV7-9,TGTGCCAGCAGCCTTGCAGGTGGCCAGGGCATTAGAAACACCATATATTTT,CASSLAGGQGIRNTIYF
-,-,TRBJ1-5,TRBV3-1/TRBV3-2,TGTGCCAGCAGCCAAGACGGGGGGAGTCAGCCCCAGCATTTT,CASSQDGGSQPQHF
TRBD1,once,TRBJ2-5,TRBV7-8,TGTGCCAGCAGCCAGGGACAGGGGGGGGTCGGAGAGACCCAGTACTTC,CASSQGQGGVGETQYF